The 22 T cell receptor beta chains reported below all come from one sample, sequenced in a study of T cells in Graves' hyperthyroidism and ophthalmopathy. Amplified regions were TCR beta CDR3 sequences from RNA transcripts. First-round RT-PCR with HTBI primers amplified the TCR CDR3 region. TCRdb reprocessed the multiplex PCR reads with MiXCR, giving one entry per CDR3 protein. Among hundreds of thousands of distinct CDR3 sequences, under 15% were seen once, and the ten largest hold approximately 4.2%. The material sequenced was blood. The receptor source for this set is a woman in her thirties or forties with Graves' ophthalmopathy.

Comment on this clonotype: At one boundary the junction diverges from the germline segment, which might be a read error. The chain combines TRBV7-9 with TRBJ1-1; D is possibly TRBD1 (6 bases). Germline CDR1 SEHNR, CDR2 FQNEAQ (reference sequence). This CDR3 is 14 amino acids long. CDR3 sequence (DNA): TGTGCCAGCAGCATGGGACACTTGAACACTGAAGCTTCCTTT. Its translation is CASSMGHLNTEASF. The complete variable domain, with remaining parts taken from reference TRBV7-9 and TRBJ1-1, reads DTGVSQNPRHKITKRGQNVTFRCDPISEHNRLYWYRQTLGQGPEFLTYFQNEAQLEKSRLLSDRFSAERPKGSFSTLEIQRTEQGDSAMYLCASSMGHLNTEASFGQGTRLTVV.

This clonotype was picked up a small number of times. This sequence joins TRBV2 and TRBJ1-1; D might be TRBD1 (5 bases). V was cut by 6 bases and J by 3 bases, with 14 bases left in between. This CDR3 is 14 amino acids long. Germline CDR1 SNHLY, CDR2 FYNNEI. In nucleotides, the CDR3 is TGTGCCAGCAGGAGAGGGGATCTTTACACTGAAGCTTTCTTT. Translating it yields CASRRGDLYTEAFF.

This clonotype occurred many times. The V call is TRBV7-4, the J call TRBJ2-6; the D gene could be TRBD1 or TRBD2 (6 bases each). The CDR3 sequence is 22 residues long. Germline V gene sequence: CDR1 SGHVT, CDR2 SQSDAQ. V lost 0 bases to trimming and J lost 0 bases, with 24 bases between them. CDR3 sequence (DNA): TGTGCCAGCAGCTTAGCGCCGGGGGCCTACATCGGTCCAAGCTCTGGGGCCAACGTCCTGACTTTC. It translates to CASSLAPGAYIGPSSGANVLTF.

In its sample, this clonotype was seen many times. An end of the junction does not agree with germline; a read error may underlie this. This chain connects TRBV19 to TRBJ2-2, with a weak D call TRBD1 (6 bases). The CDR3 contains 17 residues. CDR1 is LNHDA, CDR2 SQIVND, per germline (reference sequence). The CDR3 nucleotides read TGTGCCAGTAGTATCCCCGACACTCCCTGGGACACCGGGGAGCTGGTTTTT. Encoded protein: CASSIPDTPWDTGELVF.

This clonotype occurred many times. The chain employs TRBV28 and TRBJ1-2, with D tentatively TRBD1 (5 bases). Between the trimmed V and J ends, which lost 4 bases and 6 bases, there was a span of 15 bases. The germline V gene has CDR1 MDHEN and CDR2 SYDVKM. CDR3 length: 14 residues. This chain's CDR3 is CASSSPGGIDGYTF. The CDR3 DNA follows: TGTGCCAGCAGTTCCCCCGGGGGGATAGATGGCTACACCTTC.

This clonotype occurred a few times. The genes are TRBV12-3 or TRBV12-4 and TRBJ1-1; D remains unclear. The ends were cut back, 5 bases at V and 3 bases at J, with 13 bases in the middle. The CDR3 runs to 14 residues. The CDR3 loop is CASSNPGKDTEAFF. CDR3 nucleotide sequence: TGTGCCAGCAGTAACCCAGGCAAGGACACTGAAGCTTTCTTT.

Many counts were recorded for this clonotype. The V gene is TRBV4-1, the J gene TRBJ2-5, with 9 bases matching TRBD2. CDR1 and CDR2 from the germline V gene are MGHRA and YSYEKL. The CDR3 sequence is 15 residues long. J gave up 5 bases and V 1 base, and 5 bases lay outside the gene matches. The chain's CDR3 is CASSQVFLAGETQYF. CDR3 sequence (DNA): TGCGCCAGCAGCCAAGTTTTCCTAGCGGGGGAGACCCAGTACTTC.

This clonotype was detected ten times or more. The chain has TRBV24-1 and TRBJ1-1, with TRBD1 matching 9 bases. V lost 5 bases and J lost 5; bases outside the gene matches: 2. The CDR3 runs 13 residues. Germline-derived CDR1 and CDR2 are KGHDR and SFDVKD. Written as DNA, the CDR3 is TGTGCCACCAGTGGGGGGACAGGGACTGAAGCTTTCTTT. It encodes CATSGGTGTEAFF.

This clonotype was observed a few times. This chain uses TRBV14 with TRBJ2-7; 10 bases fit TRBD2. CDR3 length: 14 amino acids. V shed 4 bases, J shed 7 bases, and the junction held 7 bases outside the gene matches. Germline V CDR1 and CDR2: SGHDN, FVKESK. CDR3 nucleotides: TGTGCCAGCAGCCCGGGACTAGCGCCCATGGAGCAGTACTTC. Residues: CASSPGLAPMEQYF.

This clonotype was counted a few times. The chain couples TRBV18 to TRBJ1-2, with D perhaps TRBD1 (5 bases). The CDR3 is 14 amino acids. Germline lookup yields CDR1 KGHSH and CDR2 LQKENI. V lost 5 bases to trimming and J lost 0 bases, with 10 bases between them. This chain's CDR3 is CASSSRTPNYGYTF. As DNA, the CDR3 is TGTGCCAGCTCATCGCGGACACCTAACTATGGCTACACCTTC.

Ten or more counts support this clonotype. The chain uses TRBV20-1 and TRBJ2-2; D is perhaps TRBD1 or TRBD2 (5 bases each). CDR3 size: 12 residues. CDR1 and CDR2 from the germline V gene are DFQATT and SNEGSKA (reference sequence). V dropped 7 bases and J dropped 4 bases, with 10 bases sitting between them. CDR3 amino acids: CSGGRGTGELFF. The CDR3, as DNA: TGCAGTGGGGGCCGGGGCACCGGGGAGCTGTTTTTT.

This clonotype was seen repeatedly, ten times or more. J is TRBJ1-1 and V is TRBV15; maybe TRBD1 (5 bases). There are 15 residues in the CDR3. The germline V gene encodes CDR1 LNHNV and CDR2 YYDKDF (reference sequence). V was clipped by 0 bases and J by 2 bases, with 10 bases between them. The CDR3 loop reads CATSRDRTPNTEAFF. The DNA for the CDR3 is TGTGCCACCAGCAGAGACCGGACACCCAACACTGAAGCTTTCTTT.

This chain joins TRBV19 and TRBJ1-1; 9 nucleotides agree with TRBD1. The CDR3 contains 14 residues. The junction had 7 bases not matched to a gene; V was cut back by 7 bases and J by 4 bases. Germline V CDR1 and CDR2: LNHDA, SQIVND (reference sequence). This chain's CDR3 is CASKIQGAPTEAFF. The CDR3 DNA is TGTGCCAGTAAGATACAGGGGGCGCCCACTGAAGCTTTCTTT.

This clonotype was picked up many times. In DNA form, the CDR3 reads TGTGCCAGCTTTTCAGCAACGGCAGGGTCCCGGACTGAAGCTTTCTTT. Amino acids: CASFSATAGSRTEAFF. The chain recombines TRBV6-1 with TRBJ1-1; D possibly corresponds to TRBD1 (5 bases). The V gene's germline CDR1 is MNHNS and CDR2 SASEGT. The length of the CDR3 is 16 residues. With 8 bases removed from V and 5 bases from J, the gap between germline ends came to 24 bases.

This clonotype turned up a few times. V is TRBV7-6 and J is TRBJ2-7; 8 bases fit TRBD1. Trimming cost V 5 bases and J 0 bases; bases outside gene matches: 9. The CDR3 sequence is 16 residues long. Germline CDR1 reads SGHVS; CDR2 reads FNYEAQ. The CDR3 protein is CASSLRQGISSYEQYF. Here the CDR3 DNA reads TGTGCCAGCAGCCTGAGACAGGGGATAAGCTCCTACGAGCAGTACTTC.

The chain links TRBV29-1 to TRBJ2-7, with 7 nucleotides matching TRBD1. The CDR3 is 11 residues long. CDR1 SQVTM and CDR2 ANQGSEA come from the germline V gene. Unmatched junction bases numbered 2, after V lost 6 bases and J lost 3 bases. CDR3: CSVGTVYEQYF. Written as DNA, the CDR3 is TGCAGCGTCGGGACAGTCTACGAGCAGTACTTC.

Many counts were recorded for this clonotype. The rearrangement uses TRBV6-2 or TRBV6-3 and TRBJ1-5, with 8 bases fitting TRBD1. The CDR3 has 14 amino acids. CDR1 is MNHEY, CDR2 SVGEGT, per germline. V shed 2 bases and J 7 bases; nucleotides not matched to a gene: 4. The CDR3 DNA reads as TGTGCCAGCAGTTACCCCCGACAGGGGCAGCCCCAGCATTTT. It yields the protein CASSYPRQGQPQHF.

V is TRBV6-1 and J is TRBJ2-7; D is possibly TRBD1 or TRBD2 (5 bases each). Germline CDR1 reads MNHNS; CDR2 reads SASEGT. The CDR3 sequence is 15 residues long. Between the trimmed V and J ends, which lost 2 bases and 0 bases, there was a span of 11 bases. DNA of the CDR3: TGTGCCAGCAGTGAAAACCCAGGGAGCTCCTACGAGCAGTACTTC. Encoded protein: CASSENPGSSYEQYF.

This clonotype appeared many times. The rearrangement links TRBV28 to TRBJ2-7; 10 positions match TRBD1. Germline CDR1 reads MDHEN; CDR2 reads SYDVKM. V lost 8 bases, J lost 0 bases, and 7 bases stayed unmatched. The CDR3 sequence is 15 residues long. In DNA form, the CDR3 reads TGTGCCAGCCGGCTGACAGGGGGCGCCTCCTACGAGCAGTACTTC. Translated: CASRLTGGASYEQYF.

This clonotype was picked up many times. The chain links TRBV12-3 or TRBV12-4 to TRBJ2-2; D call uncertain. The CDR3 runs to 14 residues. Trimming left V 3 bases short and J 7 bases short, with 12 bases between. The CDR3: CASSFWVEDGELFF. The CDR3 DNA sequence: TGTGCCAGCAGTTTCTGGGTTGAGGACGGGGAGCTGTTTTTT.

The sample holds many counts of this clonotype. The J gene is TRBJ1-2, the V gene TRBV6-5; D may be TRBD1 (6 bases). Germline-derived CDR1 and CDR2 are MNHEY and SVGAGI. The V end lost 5 bases, the J end lost 2 bases, and 15 bases lay between the germline ends. CDR3 length: 15 residues. The CDR3 here is CASSPNRVTNYGYTF. In nucleotides, the CDR3 is TGTGCCAGCAGTCCGAACAGGGTTACCAACTATGGCTACACCTTC.

This clonotype was detected ten times or more. A read error may produce the germline difference seen at one junction end. V gene TRBV29-1 combines with J gene TRBJ1-2; 7 positions agree with TRBD1. Germline CDR1 and CDR2: SQVTM and ANQGSEA. The CDR3 length is 11 residues. The CDR3 nucleotides are TGCAGCGTTACCTCCCAGGGGGGGCGACCCTTC. This encodes CSVTSQGGRPF.